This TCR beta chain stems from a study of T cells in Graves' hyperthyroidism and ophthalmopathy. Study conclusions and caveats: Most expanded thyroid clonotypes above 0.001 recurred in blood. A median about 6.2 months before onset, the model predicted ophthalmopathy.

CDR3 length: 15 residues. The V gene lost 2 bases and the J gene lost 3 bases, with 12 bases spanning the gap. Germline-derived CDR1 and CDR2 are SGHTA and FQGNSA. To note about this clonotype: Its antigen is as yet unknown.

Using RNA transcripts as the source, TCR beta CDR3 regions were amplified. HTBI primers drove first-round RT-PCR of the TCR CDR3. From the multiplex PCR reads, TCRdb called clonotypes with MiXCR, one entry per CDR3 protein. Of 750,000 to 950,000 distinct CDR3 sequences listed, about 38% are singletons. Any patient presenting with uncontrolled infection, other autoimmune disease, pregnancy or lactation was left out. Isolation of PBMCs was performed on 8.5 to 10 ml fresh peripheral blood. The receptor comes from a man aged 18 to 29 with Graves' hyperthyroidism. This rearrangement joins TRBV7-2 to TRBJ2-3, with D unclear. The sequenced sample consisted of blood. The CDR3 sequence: CASSLYPMGTDTQYF. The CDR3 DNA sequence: TGTGCCAGCAGCTTATACCCGATGGGGACAGATACGCAGTATTTT.